One sample yielded the 23 T cell receptor beta chains listed below, sequenced in a study of regulatory T cells. Primers: 52 TRBV forward and 13 TRBJ reverse. Profiling relied on immunoSEQ multiplex PCR, and the TCRdb table lists in-frame clones only, not all of them. The table includes 15,000 or so clones, 80% to 95% detected once. Sequencing input: CD8+ T cells sorted from blood. The source of these receptors is a person between 18 and 35 years old with CD3G deficiency.

The CDR3 sequence: CASSEDGGGARWGADTQYF. The CDR3 DNA reads TGTGCCAGCAGTGAAGATGGCGGGGGGGCCCGGTGGGGGGCAGATACGCAGTATTTT. V gene TRBV6-1 combines with J gene TRBJ2-3, with 9 bases matching TRBD2. The CDR3 runs to 19 residues. From germline, CDR1 is MNHNS and CDR2 SASEGT. J gave up 4 bases and V 1 base, and 15 bases lay outside the gene matches.

The chain couples TRBV4-1 to TRBJ1-5; perhaps TRBD1 as D (6 bases). The CDR3 extends over 14 amino acids. Germline V gives CDR1 MGHRA, CDR2 YSYEKL. V was shortened by 5 bases and J by 1 base, with 9 bases between the two germline ends. The CDR3: CASSGQGSNQPQHF. CDR3 DNA: TGCGCCAGCAGCGGGCAGGGGAGCAATCAGCCCCAGCATTTT.

The V and J genes are TRBV30 and TRBJ2-2; TRBD2 might be the D (6 bases). In germline, CDR1 is GTSNPN, CDR2 SVGIG (reference sequence). V was cut by 2 bases and J by 6 bases, with 19 bases left in between. This CDR3 has 16 amino acids. The CDR3 loop is CAWSLGGAGDSGELFF. The CDR3 nucleotides are TGTGCCTGGAGTCTAGGAGGGGCTGGGGATTCCGGGGAGCTGTTTTTT.

By sample fraction, this clone is medium-sized. The chain has TRBV29-1 and TRBJ2-7; D remains ambiguous. Germline V gene lookup returns CDR1 SQVTM and CDR2 ANQGSEA. V was clipped by 8 bases and J by 2 bases, with 13 bases between them. CDR3 length: 12 residues. CDR3: CSPHSPAYEQYF. The CDR3, as DNA: TGCAGCCCTCACTCGCCCGCCTACGAGCAGTACTTC.

This rearrangement joins TRBV6-5 to TRBJ1-2, with 7 bases that match TRBD1. The ends lost 4 bases at V and 5 bases at J; junction bases unmatched: 4. CDR1 is MNHEY, CDR2 SVGAGI, per germline. The CDR3 is 13 amino acids. The CDR3 sequence is CASSSTGVYGYTF. In nucleotides, the CDR3 is TGTGCCAGCAGTTCCACAGGGGTGTATGGCTACACCTTC.

The chain recombines TRBV4-1 with TRBJ1-6; D gene uncertain. Per the germline V gene, CDR1 is MGHRA and CDR2 is YSYEKL. This CDR3 comprises 12 residues. V lost 2 bases and J 6 bases, leaving 2 bases between the germline ends. As DNA, the CDR3 is TGCGCCAGCAGCCAAACTAATTCACCCCTCCACTTT. It encodes CASSQTNSPLHF.

CDR3 DNA sequence: TGTGCCATCAGTGATGGCAGCAACTATGGCTACACCTTC. This translates into CAISDGSNYGYTF. The V and J genes are TRBV10-3 and TRBJ1-2; D call uncertain. CDR3 length equals 13 residues. V dropped 3 bases and J dropped 2 bases, with 7 bases sitting between them. CDR1 and CDR2 from the germline V gene are ENHRY and SYGVKD.

V gene TRBV12-5 combines with J gene TRBJ1-4, with D uncertain. Trimming left V 3 bases short and J 2 bases short, with 16 bases between. The CDR3 totals 17 residues. Germline V gives CDR1 LGHNT, CDR2 FRNRAP. The CDR3 loop reads CASGFSTEIGTNEKLFF. In DNA, the CDR3 is TGTGCTAGTGGTTTTTCGACGGAAATTGGCACTAATGAAAAACTGTTTTTT.

The gene calls are TRBV19 and TRBJ1-1; D gene uncertain. Germline loops: CDR1 LNHDA, CDR2 SQIVND (reference sequence). The CDR3 contains 15 residues. V lost 6 bases and J 5 bases, leaving 19 bases between the germline ends. As DNA, the CDR3 is TGTGCCAGTAGCCAGTATTCCGATAAACAAACTGAAGCTTTCTTT. Amino acids: CASSQYSDKQTEAFF.

The chain recombines TRBV4-1 with TRBJ1-1; perhaps TRBD1 as D (5 bases). The CDR3 sequence is 12 residues long. Germline-derived CDR1 and CDR2 are MGHRA and YSYEKL. The V end lost 4 bases, the J end lost 6 bases, and 9 bases lay between the germline ends. DNA for the CDR3: TGCGCCAGCAGCCTTGGGGGGGCTGAAGCTTTCTTT. Translating gives CASSLGGAEAFF.

The V gene is TRBV11-2, the J gene TRBJ1-1; D perhaps matches TRBD1 (5 bases). Per the germline V gene, CDR1 is SGHAT and CDR2 is FQNNGV. The V gene lost 4 bases and the J gene lost 5 bases, with 11 bases spanning the gap. CDR3 size: 13 residues. The CDR3 bases are TGTGCCAGCAGCTCAGGAAAGGGGACTGAAGCTTTCTTT. Its protein is CASSSGKGTEAFF.

The chain uses TRBV7-6 and TRBJ2-5, with a weak D call TRBD2 (6 bases). TRBJ2-7 matches the DNA end more closely, so the J call is doubtful. Germline-derived CDR1 and CDR2 are SGHVS and FNYEAQ. This CDR3 is 14 amino acids long. This chain's CDR3 is CASSLGGAFYEQYF. CDR3 in DNA: TGTGCCAGCAGCCTAGGCGGGGCCTTCTACGAGCAGTACTTC.

The chain couples TRBV27 to TRBJ2-2; 8 bases map to TRBD2. Per the germline V gene, CDR1 is MNHEY and CDR2 is SMNVEV (reference sequence). CDR3 length: 17 amino acids. With 5 bases clipped from V and 1 base from J, the junction kept 9 bases outside the gene matches. CDR3 region: CASSMTPGLVNTGELFF. CDR3 bases: TGTGCCAGCAGTATGACCCCGGGACTAGTGAACACCGGGGAGCTGTTTTTT.

The chain carries TRBV25-1 and TRBJ1-1; perhaps TRBD1 as D (6 bases). The CDR3 runs 13 residues. V lost 3 bases to trimming and J lost 6 bases, with 11 bases between them. Per germline, CDR1 MGHDK and CDR2 SYGVNS. The CDR3, as DNA: TGTGCCAGCAGTGATGGGGGGGCGGCTGAAGCTTTCTTT. Its translation: CASSDGGAAEAFF.

The V and J genes are TRBV7-9 and TRBJ2-1; D not certain. The V and J ends lost 5 bases and 5 bases respectively, with 16 bases between them. From germline, CDR1 is SEHNR and CDR2 FQNEAQ (reference sequence). The CDR3 runs to 15 residues. CDR3 region: CASSGRSDANNEQFF. CDR3 nucleotide sequence: TGTGCCAGCAGCGGCCGGTCGGACGCAAACAATGAGCAGTTCTTC.

The rearrangement links TRBV11-2 to TRBJ1-1; TRBD1 is a possible D gene (5 bases). The CDR3 totals 14 residues. Per germline, CDR1 SGHAT and CDR2 FQNNGV. Trimming left V 4 bases short and J 1 base short, with 10 bases between. The CDR3 DNA is TGTGCCAGCAGCTGGGGCAGCGCGAACACTGAAGCTTTCTTT. The encoded protein is CASSWGSANTEAFF.

The V call is TRBV27, the J call TRBJ1-6; D may be TRBD1 (5 bases). V gave up 8 bases and J gave up 9 bases, with 11 bases separating them. Germline assignment: CDR1 MNHEY and CDR2 SMNVEV (reference sequence). The CDR3 spans 12 residues. CDR3 sequence: CASGASGSPLHF. CDR3 DNA sequence: TGTGCCAGCGGGGCGTCTGGTTCACCCCTCCACTTT.

The V gene is TRBV5-1, the J gene TRBJ1-2; no firm D call. The CDR3 is made up of 17 amino acids. Per germline, CDR1 SGHRS and CDR2 YFSETQ. V was shortened by 2 bases and J by 8 bases, with 25 bases between the two germline ends. The CDR3 is CASSFQGPALHLEGYTF. The DNA of the CDR3 is TGCGCCAGCAGCTTTCAAGGACCCGCCTTGCATCTAGAGGGCTACACCTTC.

The genes are TRBV6-6 and TRBJ1-1; D might be TRBD1 (6 bases). The germline V and J ends were trimmed by 8 bases and 4 bases, with 14 bases remaining between them. Germline assignment: CDR1 MNHNY and CDR2 SVGAGI (reference sequence). The CDR3 sequence is 13 residues long. DNA of the CDR3: TGTGCCAGCCAGGCAGGGGTTGGCACTGAAGCTTTCTTT. Protein sequence: CASQAGVGTEAFF.

The V gene is TRBV6-1, the J gene TRBJ2-2; TRBD1 is a possible D gene (5 bases). Germline-derived CDR1 and CDR2 are MNHNS and SASEGT. Deletions cut 2 bases from V and 4 bases from J, with 14 bases between. CDR3 length: 16 residues. The CDR3 loop reads CASSEHRQRVTGELFF. CDR3 DNA: TGTGCCAGCAGTGAACACAGGCAGCGAGTCACCGGGGAGCTGTTTTTT.

This chain joins TRBV7-8 and TRBJ2-7; no clear D. V was pared by 2 bases and J by 3 bases, with 8 bases between. This CDR3 spans 13 amino acids. Germline CDR1 and CDR2: SGHVS and FQNEAQ. CDR3 protein: CASSLSPDYEQYF. The CDR3 DNA is TGTGCCAGCAGCTTATCTCCAGACTACGAGCAGTACTTC.

This chain uses TRBV7-9 with TRBJ1-2; 7 nucleotides line up with TRBD1. The CDR3 is 15 amino acids. Germline assignment: CDR1 SEHNR and CDR2 FQNEAQ (reference sequence). J was trimmed by 5 bases and V by 0 bases; bases with no gene match: 6. This chain's CDR3 is CASSLAGTEIYGYTF. In DNA, the CDR3 is TGTGCCAGCAGCTTAGCGGGGACAGAGATATATGGCTACACCTTC.

The chain couples TRBV7-2 to TRBJ2-7, with 7 nucleotides matching TRBD2. Germline trimming cut 1 base from V and 6 bases from J; bases unmatched to any gene: 9. The germline CDR1 and CDR2 sequences are SGHTA and FQGNSA. The CDR3 loop spans 15 amino acids. The CDR3 coding sequence is TGTGCCAGCAGCTTAGGTACGGGGGAGGGGTTCGAGCAGTACTTC. Its translation is CASSLGTGEGFEQYF.